This T cell receptor (beta chain) was sequenced for a study of response to subunit inactivated influenza vaccine. TCRdb itself ran the RT-PCR reads through MiXCR, one entry per CDR3 protein. Of hundreds of thousands of distinct CDR3 sequences listed, approximately 20% are singletons. The CDR3 is 15 residues long. V shed 5 bases and J shed 0 bases, with 11 bases lying between them. CDR1 is LGHNA, CDR2 YNFKEQ, per germline. The TCR comes from a man between 50 and 69 years old who received an inactivated influenza vaccine. Here the sequenced sample was PBMCs from blood, taken roughly 20 months after vaccination. The gene calls are TRBV4-2 and TRBJ1-3; D is unclear. The CDR3 DNA sequence: TGTGCCAGCAGCGACACCCCTCTCTCTGGAAACACCATATATTTT. Translating it yields CASSDTPLSGNTIYF.